The 14 T cell receptor beta chains below were found in one sample sequenced in a study of Graves' ophthalmopathy and Graves' hyperthyroidism. The authors amplified TCR beta CDR3 regions from RNA transcripts. RT-PCR in the first round used HTBI primers; a second-round multiplex PCR followed. TCRdb reanalysed the multiplex PCR reads using MiXCR and keeps one entry per CDR3 protein. The table has a few hundred thousand distinct CDR3 sequences, over 15% seen once; the top ten hold around 7%. Source material: peripheral blood. Source of these receptors: a woman younger than 30 with stable Graves' hyperthyroidism.

This clonotype was picked up a small number of times. The rearrangement joins TRBV7-2 to TRBJ1-5; D remains unclear. This CDR3 is built from 15 residues. With 5 bases removed from V and 1 base from J, the gap between germline ends came to 12 bases. Germline V gene lookup returns CDR1 SGHTA and CDR2 FQGNSA. The chain's CDR3 is CASSHASDSNQPQHF. In nucleotides, the CDR3 is TGTGCCAGCAGCCACGCCTCCGACAGCAATCAGCCCCAGCATTTT.

CDR3 DNA: TGTGCCAGCATTCCGGACAGCGCCACAGATACGCAGTATTTT. Amino acid sequence: CASIPDSATDTQYF. J is TRBJ2-3 and V is TRBV6-2 or TRBV6-3; D may be TRBD1 (6 bases). The V gene's germline CDR1 is MNHEY and CDR2 SVGEGT. Trimming left V 7 bases short and J 2 bases short, with 13 bases between. This CDR3 spans 14 amino acids.

On this clonotype itself: A much bigger clone sits one base away, suggesting this may be a read error. V usage is TRBV19 and J usage is TRBJ2-2; no reliable D call. This CDR3 is 15 amino acids long. CDR1 is LNHDA and CDR2 is SQIVND in the germline V gene (reference sequence). CDR3 sequence: CASRMLNSRGGELFF. DNA for the CDR3: TGTGCCAGTCGTATGTTAAACAGCCGAGGCGGGGAGCTGTTTTTT.

This clonotype was found many times. The chain joins TRBV20-1 to TRBJ2-5; the D is unclear. Germline CDR1 is DFQATT and CDR2 is SNEGSKA (reference sequence). The CDR3 spans 12 residues. The CDR3 region has the DNA TGCAGCGCAGACCCCAATATAGAGACCCAGTACTTC. It is translated as CSADPNIETQYF.

The V gene is TRBV6-2 or TRBV6-3, the J gene TRBJ2-5; tentatively, D is TRBD1 or TRBD2 (5 bases each). Trimming removed 0 bases at V and 5 bases at J, with 13 bases between. Germline V gene sequence: CDR1 MNHEY, CDR2 SVGEGT. The CDR3 consists of 15 residues. This CDR3 is CASSYSGPMGETQYF. As DNA, the CDR3 is TGTGCCAGCAGTTACTCGGGACCGATGGGGGAGACCCAGTACTTC.

Notes on this clonotype: No conserved phenylalanine or tryptophan ends this CDR3, so it is likely a read error. This chain joins TRBV6-5 and TRBJ2-7, with D unresolved. This CDR3 region has 14 residues. Germline CDR1 and CDR2: MNHEY and SVGAGI. Here the CDR3 reads CASSYSDGSCEQYL. The CDR3 nucleotides read TGTGCCAGCAGTTACTCCGACGGCTCCTGCGAGCAGTACCTC.

This chain links TRBV6-1 with TRBJ2-7; the D gene is possibly TRBD1 (5 bases). V was clipped by 6 bases and J by 1 base, with 13 bases between them. CDR3 length: 14 residues. CDR1 is MNHNS, CDR2 SASEGT, per germline. In DNA, the CDR3 is TGTGCCAGCAGAGGACATTCTCTATCCTACGAGCAGTACTTC. Translation: CASRGHSLSYEQYF.

The table lists this clonotype with many counts. J is TRBJ1-2 and V is TRBV12-3 or TRBV12-4; 7 bases line up with TRBD1. The V gene end was trimmed by 4 bases and the J gene end by 8 bases; junction bases not matched to a gene: 4. This CDR3 is built from 12 residues. CDR3 bases: TGTGCCAGCAGTTATAACAGGGGAGGCTACACCTTC. The encoded protein is CASSYNRGGYTF.

The rearrangement uses TRBV7-2 and TRBJ2-7; the D gene is possibly TRBD2 (5 bases). The end of the DNA is better explained by TRBJ2-5, so the J call may be wrong. The CDR3 covers 14 residues. Germline CDR1 reads SGHTA; CDR2 reads FQGNSA. The CDR3 protein is CASSPSAAGETQYF. DNA for the CDR3: TGTGCCAGCAGCCCCTCGGCGGCGGGAGAGACCCAGTACTTC.

The V and J genes are TRBV4-2 and TRBJ2-7; possibly TRBD2 for D (6 bases). Trimming left V 0 bases short and J 6 bases short, with 27 bases between. Germline assignment: CDR1 LGHNA and CDR2 YNFKEQ. The CDR3 length is 19 residues. CDR3 nucleotide sequence: TGTGCCAGCAGCCAAGACCCAACCCACGCCCAGCGGGTCCCCGGCGAGCAGTACTTC. This gives the protein CASSQDPTHAQRVPGEQYF.

Note on this clonotype: A much larger clone differs by one base, so this may be a read error. This chain uses TRBV6-5 with TRBJ1-6; no clear D gene. Germline V lookup: CDR1 MNHEY, CDR2 SVGAGI. The CDR3 contains 14 residues. CDR3 nucleotide sequence: TGTGCCAGCAGTTACTACAGTGGAAGTTCACACCTCCACTTT. This codes for CASSYYSGSSHLHF.

This clonotype was observed at least ten times. One end of the junction does not line up with germline, which may come from a read error. The chain recombines TRBV12-3 or TRBV12-4 with TRBJ2-4; D remains unclear. CDR3 length: 13 amino acids. CDR3 protein: CASSLPGGGIKYF. The CDR3 region has the DNA TGTGCCAGCAGTTTACCAGGTGGCGGCATTAAGTACTTC.

Points on this clonotype: Possible read error: a much larger clone is one base away. The CDR3 region is CASSHRTGWSTEACF. The CDR3 region has the DNA TGTGCCAGTAGTCATCGGACAGGGTGGTCCACTGAAGCTTGCTTT. This chain connects TRBV19 to TRBJ1-1; 8 bases are a match to TRBD1. The CDR3 has 15 amino acids. Germline CDR1 reads LNHDA; CDR2 reads SQIVND (reference sequence).

About this clonotype: A much larger clone lies a single base off, so this may be a read error. This chain uses TRBV29-1 with TRBJ1-2; D gene unclear. The V gene's germline CDR1 is SQVTM and CDR2 ANQGSEA. There are 15 residues in the CDR3. V lost 1 base, J lost 4 bases, and 16 bases lay in between. CDR3 loop: CSVEGNPKTSYGYTF. CDR3 coding DNA: TGCAGCGTTGAAGGGAACCCAAAGACTAGCTATGGCTACACCTTC.